This entry describes one TCR beta chain. The data originate from a study of control samples from healthy donors and cancer patients. Germline V gene lookup returns CDR1 SGHNT and CDR2 YENEEA. With V trimmed by 1 base and J by 8 bases, 9 bases remained unmatched. The CDR3 has 15 residues. Generated by immunoSEQ multiplex PCR, the TCRdb table keeps only in-frame clones and is missing some. The data show 45,000 to 60,000 clones, approximately 90% seen once. This receptor was taken from a man younger than 40 with colorectal cancer. The V call is TRBV11-3, the J call TRBJ1-1; TRBD1 matches 8 bases. The sequenced material came from PBMCs. The CDR3 loop reads CASSLVDRGKGEAFF. The CDR3 bases are TGTGCCAGCAGCTTAGTTGACAGGGGAAAGGGAGAAGCTTTCTTT.